Shown below are 15 T cell receptor beta chains from a single sample sequenced in a study of cytomegalovirus exposure and HLA in healthy donors. The PCR employed 60 Vbeta primers together with 13 Jbeta primers. Only in-frame clones appear in the TCRdb table, and some are missing; sequencing was by immunoSEQ multiplex PCR. The table includes under 150,000 clones, about 81% detected once. Sample: PBMCs. Source of these receptors: a middle-aged woman in good health and CMV-seropositive.

The V call is TRBV27, the J call TRBJ2-5, with 9 bases aligning to TRBD2. CDR3 length: 16 residues. V dropped 7 bases and J dropped 4; count of bases not matched to a gene: 13. Germline V gene lookup returns CDR1 MNHEY and CDR2 SMNVEV (reference sequence). CDR3 sequence: CASTEGAGGPLETQYF. CDR3 in DNA: TGTGCCAGCACCGAAGGGGCGGGAGGGCCCTTAGAGACCCAGTACTTC.

The J gene is TRBJ2-1, the V gene TRBV19, with a possible D match to TRBD1 (6 bases). The CDR3 is 16 residues long. V lost 5 bases, J lost 0 bases, and 14 bases lay in between. Looked up from germline, CDR1 is LNHDA and CDR2 is SQIVND (reference sequence). The CDR3 region is CASSVGGGRSYNEQFF. CDR3 bases: TGTGCCAGTAGTGTAGGTGGGGGCCGCTCCTACAATGAGCAGTTCTTC.

The table lists this clone with a count of one. The chain recombines TRBV4-1 with TRBJ1-5; D gene unclear. The CDR3 has 16 residues. CDR1 is MGHRA and CDR2 is YSYEKL in the germline V gene. The ends were cut back, 0 bases at V and 11 bases at J, with 20 bases in the middle. The CDR3 spells CASSQDPGTASGAQHF. The CDR3, as DNA: TGCGCCAGCAGCCAAGATCCGGGAACGGCTAGCGGAGCCCAGCATTTT.

The V gene is TRBV27, the J gene TRBJ2-1; D unclear. CDR3 size: 14 residues. The germline V gene encodes CDR1 MNHEY and CDR2 SMNVEV (reference sequence). Trimming stripped 4 bases from V and 0 bases from J, with 7 bases between. This chain's CDR3 is CASSSTVSYNEQFF. Written as DNA, the CDR3 is TGTGCCAGCAGTTCTACCGTCTCCTACAATGAGCAGTTCTTC.

The chain is built from TRBV28 and TRBJ1-5; weak D call: TRBD1 (5 bases). Germline CDR1 reads MDHEN; CDR2 reads SYDVKM. The CDR3 extends over 14 amino acids. Trimming took off 6 bases at V and 7 bases at J, with 16 bases between the two ends. The DNA of the CDR3 is TGTGCCAGCAGCACTCCGAGCGGGGACCAGCCCCAGCATTTT. The encoded protein is CASSTPSGDQPQHF.

This clone was seen a few times. For the CDR3, the DNA is TGTGCCAGCAGCTTGGCCAGGGGATATAATTCACCCCTCCACTTT. This codes for CASSLARGYNSPLHF. The gene calls are TRBV5-6 and TRBJ1-6, with D maybe TRBD1 (6 bases). The CDR3 is made up of 15 amino acids. The V and J ends lost 0 bases and 4 bases respectively, with 8 bases between them. Germline V lookup: CDR1 SGHDT, CDR2 YYEEEE.

The rearrangement links TRBV11-2 to TRBJ2-5, with D unresolved. Trimming removed 4 bases at V and 9 bases at J, with 18 bases between. Germline V gene data show CDR1 as SGHAT and CDR2 as FQNNGV. The length of the CDR3 is 14 residues. CDR3 region: CASSSPGSARSQYF. CDR3 nucleotide sequence: TGTGCCAGCAGCTCGCCCGGCAGCGCTCGGTCCCAGTACTTC.

V usage is TRBV5-1 and J usage is TRBJ2-1, with D possibly matching TRBD2 (6 bases). Trimming removed 0 bases at V and 5 bases at J, with 12 bases between. The CDR3 is 15 residues long. Germline CDR1 and CDR2: SGHRS and YFSETQ. DNA for the CDR3: TGCGCCAGCAGCTTGGTGCCGGGGGATCACAATGAGCAGTTCTTC. Residues: CASSLVPGDHNEQFF. The entire variable domain, with the rest obtained from reference TRBV5-1 and TRBJ2-1, is as follows: KAGVTQTPRYLIKTRGQQVTLSCSPISGHRSVSWYQQTPGQGLQFLFEYFSETQRNKGNFPGRFSGRQFSNSRSEMNVSTLELGDSALYLCASSLVPGDHNEQFFGPGTRLTVL.

The CDR3 spells CASSVFSTGELFF. CDR3 DNA: TGCGCCAGCAGCGTGTTCTCCACCGGGGAGCTGTTTTTT. The rearrangement uses TRBV5-1 and TRBJ2-2; D gene uncertain. V gave up 4 bases and J gave up 4 bases, with 8 bases separating them. The germline V gene has CDR1 SGHRS and CDR2 YFSETQ. CDR3 length: 13 amino acids.

The V call is TRBV15, the J call TRBJ2-7, with 8 bases identical to TRBD1. The trim removed 5 bases at V and 2 bases at J, leaving 5 bases unmatched. CDR3 length: 14 amino acids. Germline CDR1 reads LNHNV; CDR2 reads YYDKDF (reference sequence). The CDR3 reads CATSLRQGPYEQYF. DNA of the CDR3: TGTGCCACCAGCTTGAGACAGGGGCCCTACGAGCAGTACTTC.

For this clone: At one end the junction does not follow the germline gene, possibly because of a read error. The chain combines TRBV7-9 with TRBJ1-2; TRBD1 is a possible D gene (6 bases). The CDR3 runs 16 residues. Germline assignment: CDR1 SEHNR and CDR2 FQNEAQ (reference sequence). The CDR3 region is CSSSPPGTPIRNGYTF. The CDR3 region has the DNA TGTTCCAGCAGCCCTCCCGGGACACCCATCCGGAATGGCTACACCTTC.

This clone was recorded a few times. This rearrangement joins TRBV7-9 to TRBJ1-5, with D possibly TRBD1 on 5 matching bases. CDR3 length equals 12 residues. Germline lookup yields CDR1 SEHNR and CDR2 FQNEAQ (reference sequence). The V and J ends lost 5 bases and 5 bases respectively, with 7 bases between them. The CDR3 reads CASSVTDQPQHF. The CDR3 DNA sequence: TGTGCCAGCAGCGTGACAGATCAGCCCCAGCATTTT.

This rearrangement joins TRBV4-3 to TRBJ1-2; D gene unclear. The CDR3 covers 13 residues. Germline V CDR1 and CDR2: LGHNA, YSLEER. V dropped 1 base and J dropped 4 bases, with 7 bases sitting between them. The CDR3 loop reads CASSQGVGYGYTF. The CDR3 DNA reads as TGCGCCAGCAGCCAAGGAGTCGGCTATGGCTACACCTTC.

The CDR3 region has the DNA TGTGCCATCACAAGCCCTCGTGGCGAGCAGTACTTC. Translating it yields CAITSPRGEQYF. The chain recombines TRBV10-3 with TRBJ2-7; D gene uncertain. Germline CDR1 is ENHRY and CDR2 is SYGVKD. The CDR3 loop spans 12 amino acids. V gave up 7 bases and J gave up 6 bases, with 13 bases separating them.

This chain links TRBV9 with TRBJ2-1, with 7 bases identical to TRBD1. Losses at the gene ends were 0 bases for V and 5 bases for J; bases not matched to a gene: 2. CDR3 length: 14 amino acids. Germline CDR1 is SGDLS and CDR2 is YYNGEE. CDR3 protein: CASSVAGQDNEQFF. For the CDR3, the DNA is TGTGCCAGCAGCGTAGCAGGACAGGACAATGAGCAGTTCTTC.